Given below is one T cell receptor beta chain in context. Antigen specificity is unknown. MiXCR, applied by TCRdb to the PCR reads, yields one record per CDR3 protein. The sample has just under 650,000 distinct CDR3 sequences; around 20% are singletons. These data come from a study of molecular identifiers for immune sequencing clone quantification. Regarding the study as a whole: Spike-in Jurkat TCR RNA from a single cell reportedly registered among about a million naive cells.

The CDR3 length is 11 residues. The genes are TRBV21-1 and TRBJ2-3. TRBV21-1 has pseudogene status. The origin of this receptor is a human donor in good health. Some libraries in this study had Jurkat cell RNA spiked in. The sample was naive CD8+ T cells from blood, with Jurkat cell RNA spiked in. Documented subset: FACS-sorted CD8+CD4-CCR7+CD45RA+ naive T cells. CDR3 protein: CASSRGDTRYF. CDR3 sequence (DNA): TGTGCCAGCAGCAGGGGAGATACGCGGTATTTT.